This T cell receptor beta chain is drawn from a study of T-cell reconstitution after alpha-beta-depleted transplantation in children. Regarding the study as a whole: Several patients had high TCRbeta diversity at day 60; it came from surviving recipient T cells and thymic progenitors. Several hundred expanded graft clones reportedly gave rise to the alpha-beta T cells present about two months after transplant.

This clonotype was observed at least ten times. The antigen is not known. Unique molecular identifiers tagged the TCRbeta library. TCRdb itself ran the PCR reads through MiXCR, one entry per CDR3 protein. The sample contains 250,000 or so distinct CDR3 sequences, roughly 8% of which appear only once. V lost 7 bases and J 3 bases, leaving 7 bases between the germline ends. In germline, CDR1 is SNHLY, CDR2 FYNNEI. The CDR3 consists of 12 residues. This sequence joins TRBV2 and TRBJ2-1; unclear D gene. The sequence came from a male patient under 18 who had a stem cell transplant for acute lymphoblastic leukemia, so the T cells may come from the graft donor. Sequenced material: PBMCs, mostly from graft donor cells, taken 180 days after TCRalphabeta/CD19-depleted stem cell transplant. CDR3 bases: TGTGCCAGCAATAGTAACTACAATGAGCAGTTCTTC. As protein: CASNSNYNEQFF.